This section outlines one T cell receptor beta chain sequence together with its context. The CDR3 is made up of 16 amino acids. Germline V gene sequence: CDR1 LGHNA, CDR2 YSLEER. Between the trimmed V and J ends, which lost 1 base and 6 bases, there was a span of 19 bases. These data come from a study of cytomegalovirus exposure and HLA in healthy donors. Sequenced by immunoSEQ multiplex PCR; TCRdb stores in-frame clones only, minus some. This table holds some 140,000 clones, less than 90% found once. The TCR originated in a man between 18 and 35 years old in good health and CMV-seronegative. Input material: PBMCs. The gene calls are TRBV4-3 and TRBJ2-7; D may be TRBD1 (5 bases). The CDR3 protein is CASSQGETGPPPEQYF. CDR3 DNA sequence: TGCGCCAGCAGCCAAGGCGAAACAGGACCACCCCCCGAGCAGTACTTC.